The TCR beta chain under discussion was sequenced for a study of early T cells in non-severe SARS-CoV-2 infection (dated by TCRdb to the early 2020s). Looking at the study overall: Bulk RNA from unsorted whole blood was used for TCR sequencing, so alpha and beta chains could not be paired.

This clonotype showed up just a few times. The specificity of this receptor is unknown. No much larger clonotype is one base removed from it; base qualities were not supplied. V loses 0 bases of germline sequence and J loses 7 bases, and the interval between the two ends is 4 bases. From its cysteine to its phenylalanine, the CDR3 spans 12 amino acids. Only CDR3 DNA is held: 36 bases, read in frame from base 1. The germline V gene encodes CDR1 MNHEY and CDR2 SMNVEV (reference sequence). This was a case-control study nested in a cohort of healthcare workers in London, UK, who had nasopharyngeal swab PCR tests and blood samples taken every week. Healthcare workers were recruited during the week of the UK lockdown, between 23 and 31 March 2020, and followed weekly for up to about 15 weeks. Results the study describes overall, beyond this receptor: VDJdb matching was skewed toward anti-spike CD8 responses, so virus-specific expansions were likely underestimated and private and CD4 specificities were missed.

To prepare the library, 5' RACE was applied. Data came from a NextSeq 500. In the TCR library protocol, unique molecular identifiers were attached to individual cDNA molecules to correct for PCR bias and sequencing error. Both TCR alpha and beta chains were sequenced, and tight co-correlation was observed between alpha and beta sequence abundances in each sample. In the original analysis: Decombinator V4 was used to perform V gene, J gene and CDR3 annotation of TCR sequences. Expanded TCRs were defined as changing significantly between any two time points under a Poisson model with p below 0.0001. TCR abundances were normalised to the total number of TCRs sequenced in each sample and reported as counts per million. MAIT TCRs were defined by TRAV1-2 paired with TRAJ12, TRAJ20 or TRAJ33, and iNKT TCRs by TRAV10 paired with TRAJ18. VDJdb, accessed 1 November 2021, was searched for CMV, EBV and SARS-CoV-2 annotated TCRs, excluding TCRs annotated for multiple antigens. TCRdb ran its own pipeline on the public reads, namely fastp trimming at Q25 and MiXCR clone calling, and kept in-frame beta chains. One record per CDR3 amino acid sequence lists the most common genes and DNA. None of the V and J calls come from the authors' own analysis; TCRdb made them. This sample comprises just over 95,000 distinct CDR3 sequences, roughly 9.6% of them detected only once. The ten largest clones add up to roughly 4.5% of the sample.

This receptor chain uses TRBV27 and TRBJ2-1, with the identity of the D gene unclear. The sequence was obtained from an adult who was a healthcare worker with PCR-confirmed SARS-CoV-2 infection or an uninfected control (not recorded which). The sample consisted of whole blood, taken at baseline. For the CDR3, the sequence is CASSLSQNEQFF. In nucleotides, the sequence is TGTGCCAGCAGTTTATCGCAGAATGAGCAGTTCTTC.